This TCR beta chain appears in the sequencing data of a study of T cell responses to AZD1222 COVID-19 vaccine (dated by TCRdb to the early 2020s). In the study overall: TCR sequencing was performed for over 230 trial participants, of whom roughly 200 were given two doses of AZD1222 and 26 were given two doses of MenACWY control vaccine. Trial participants were enrolled by age into 18-55, 56-69 and 70-plus year subgroups, with roughly 160, 29 and 62 TCR-sequenced participants respectively.

The CDR3 regions of human TCRbeta chains were analyzed by immunosequencing. The paper's processing steps were these. TCRs in the repertoires were matched against a reference library of SARS-CoV-2-specific TCRs that had been generated with the MIRA antigen-specificity platform. Breadth was defined as the fraction of unique TCRs that were SARS-CoV-2-associated. Depth was defined as the fraction of total T cells that were SARS-CoV-2-associated. Each spike-specific TCR was assigned to its reactive spike region and to a CD4 or CD8 class using the MIRA data. Log10-transformed breadth and depth values were compared by one-way ANOVA with Sidak's multiple comparisons tests. Not all clones reach the TCRdb copy of this immuneACCESS table, which keeps in-frame sequences only. Checked studies attribute under half of the gap to unresolved V genes and leave the rest unexplained. V, J and clone size reflect that table, while D and trimming were determined from the DNA. Present in this sample are some 150,000 clones, about 89% of which were seen just once. The top ten constitute about 3% of the sample.

The CDR3 starts with the cysteine, ends with the phenylalanine, and has 15 residues. Only CDR3 DNA is held: 45 bases, read in frame from base 1. The germline V gene gives CDR1 as ENHRY and CDR2 as SYGVKD. The germline V end is reduced by 6 bases and the J end by 7 bases; junction bases left unmatched: 6. On this clone: Its antigen has not been determined. Base qualities were left out, and no much larger clone turns up one base away.

The time point label of this sample denotes: baseline before first vaccination. In the paper's terms, the treatment or condition label means: meningococcal conjugate vaccine given as trial control. Vaccinee samples were obtained from the UK trials COV001 and COV002, which included a single-blind randomized controlled phase 2/3 trial of AZD1222 (ChAdOx1 nCoV-19) in healthy adults. For TCRbeta chain sequencing, PBMC samples from trial participants were taken at day 0 and at day 28 after the second dose. Overall results and qualifications from the work: In the small 56-69-year group, the increase in depth fell short of significance, most likely because of low power. No day 14 peak-response samples were available, so repertoires were characterized only after the peak T cell response. Reportedly, close to half of the unique spike-specific TCRs recognized epitopes lying outside the regions that are mutated in the B.1.351 and B.1.1.7 variants. The whole spike protein was spanned by vaccine-associated CD4 TCRs, and dominant responses were seen in regions 160-218 and 743-854. Conclusions about previously exposed vaccinees are limited because only five or six AZD1222 recipients were SARS-CoV-2 seropositive at baseline. Most participants were white British and females outnumbered males, and the authors suggested that clonal diversity may have been underestimated. After two AZD1222 doses, both the breadth and the depth of spike-specific TCRs were significantly higher than at day 0 and than in MenACWY recipients.

The chain joins TRBV10-3 to TRBJ2-7, with 16 bases in between that match TRBD2. The receptor was isolated from an adult in good health. This specimen was peripheral blood, taken on day 0 of MenACWY control vaccination. The sequenced DNA is TGTGCCATCAGGGGACTAGCGGGAGGGCCGGGGGAGCAGTACTTC. Translated, it gives CAIRGLAGGPGEQYF.